This T cell receptor (beta chain) was retrieved from a study of OX40 agonist ivuxolimab in advanced cancers. At the level of the study: Patients were given ivuxolimab, an antibody that agonizes OX40 (CD134). While on treatment, patients had intravenous ivuxolimab at 0.01 to 10 mg/kg every 2 weeks. Having had anti-PD-1, anti-PD-L1 or anti-CTLA-4 therapy before was allowed, and about 42% had some.

Germline CDR1 SGHTS, CDR2 YDEGEE. There are 12 residues in the CDR3. Trimming took 4 bases from V and 0 from J, leaving 3 bases between them. Assay: immunoSEQ multiplex PCR; the TCRdb copy retains only in-frame clones and omits some. The table includes fewer than 100,000 clones, about four fifths detected once. Samples were taken at baseline and on day 1 of cycles 4 and 7. This sequence joins TRBV5-8 and TRBJ2-3; D uncertain. The sample consisted of CD4+ or CD8+ T cells sorted from blood, taken in a trial of the OX40 agonist ivuxolimab. The TCR originated in an adult with an advanced solid tumor such as melanoma, head and neck, liver or kidney cancer. The CDR3 DNA reads TGTGCCAGCAGCCTTAGCACAGATACGCAGTATTTT. It codes for CASSLSTDTQYF.